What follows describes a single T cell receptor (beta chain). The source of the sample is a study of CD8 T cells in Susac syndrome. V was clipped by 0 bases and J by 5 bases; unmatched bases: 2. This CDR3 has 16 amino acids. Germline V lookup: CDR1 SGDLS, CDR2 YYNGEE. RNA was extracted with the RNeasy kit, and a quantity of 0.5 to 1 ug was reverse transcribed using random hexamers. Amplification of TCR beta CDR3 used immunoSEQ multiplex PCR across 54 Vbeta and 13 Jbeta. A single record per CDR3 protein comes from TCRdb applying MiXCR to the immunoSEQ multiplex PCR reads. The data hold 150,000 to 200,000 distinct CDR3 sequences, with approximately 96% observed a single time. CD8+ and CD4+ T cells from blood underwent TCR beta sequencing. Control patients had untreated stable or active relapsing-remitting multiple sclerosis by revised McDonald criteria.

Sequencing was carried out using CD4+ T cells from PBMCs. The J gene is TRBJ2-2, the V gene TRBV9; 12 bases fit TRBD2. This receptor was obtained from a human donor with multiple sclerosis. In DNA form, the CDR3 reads TGTGCCAGCAGCGTAGCTAGCGGGGGGGCGACCGGGGAGCTGTTTTTT. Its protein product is CASSVASGGATGELFF.